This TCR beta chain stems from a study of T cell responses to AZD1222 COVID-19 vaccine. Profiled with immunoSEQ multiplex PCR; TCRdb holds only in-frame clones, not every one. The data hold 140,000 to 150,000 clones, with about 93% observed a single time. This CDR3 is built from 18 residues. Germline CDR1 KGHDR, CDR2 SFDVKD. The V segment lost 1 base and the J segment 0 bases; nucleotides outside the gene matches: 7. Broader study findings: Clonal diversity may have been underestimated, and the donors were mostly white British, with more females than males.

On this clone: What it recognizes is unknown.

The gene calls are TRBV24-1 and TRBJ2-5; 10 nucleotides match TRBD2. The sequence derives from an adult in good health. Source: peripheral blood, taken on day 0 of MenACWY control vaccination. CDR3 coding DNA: TGTGCCACCAGTGATTTCAGGACTAGCGGAAGACACCAAGAGACCCAGTACTTC. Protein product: CATSDFRTSGRHQETQYF.